A selection of T cell receptor beta chains follows, all from one sample in a study of T cell responses to AZD1222 COVID-19 vaccine. The table came from immunoSEQ multiplex PCR; TCRdb's copy has only in-frame clones and leaves some out. The sample contains some 200,000 clones, about 92% of which appear only once. The sample in question was peripheral blood, obtained on day 0 of MenACWY control vaccination. The origin of the receptors is an adult in good health. CDR3s include the opening cysteine and the closing phenylalanine or tryptophan. The D gene is left open where the match is weak. Some rows mark clone size as missing; the rest say once, few, many or name a class of expanded clone.

V gene: TRBV5-6; clone size: .; D gene: TRBD2; J gene: TRBJ2-1; CDR3 protein: CASSPQGLAGDNEQFF; CDR3 DNA: TGTGCCAGCAGCCCTCAAGGACTAGCGGGGGACAATGAGCAGTTCTTC
V gene: TRBV6-2/TRBV6-3; clone size: .; D gene: .; J gene: TRBJ1-5; CDR3 protein: CASSGGDYSNQPQHF; CDR3 DNA: TGTGCCAGCAGCGGGGGGGATTATAGCAATCAGCCCCAGCATTTT
V gene: TRBV5-4; clone size: .; D gene: .; J gene: TRBJ2-1; CDR3 protein: CASSLGGGTGRNEQFF; CDR3 DNA: TGTGCCAGCAGCTTGGGGGGCGGAACAGGGCGGAATGAGCAGTTCTTC
V gene: TRBV5-1; clone size: .; D gene: .; J gene: TRBJ1-1; CDR3 protein: CASSGVNTEAFF; CDR3 DNA: TGCGCCAGCAGCGGAGTGAACACTGAAGCTTTCTTT
V gene: TRBV3-1/TRBV3-2; clone size: .; D gene: TRBD2; J gene: TRBJ2-1; CDR3 protein: CASSQDAAGGNNEQFF; CDR3 DNA: TGTGCCAGCAGCCAAGATGCAGCGGGGGGGAACAATGAGCAGTTCTTC
V gene: TRBV5-1; clone size: once; D gene: .; J gene: TRBJ1-1; CDR3 protein: CASSESGDNIGEAFF; CDR3 DNA: TGCGCCAGCAGCGAATCGGGAGATAACATTGGTGAAGCTTTCTTT
V gene: TRBV12-5; clone size: .; D gene: .; J gene: TRBJ1-1; CDR3 protein: CASGFFYTEAFF; CDR3 DNA: TGTGCTAGTGGTTTCTTTTACACTGAAGCTTTCTTT
V gene: TRBV10-3; clone size: .; D gene: .; J gene: TRBJ1-2; CDR3 protein: CAISSRSANYGYTF; CDR3 DNA: TGTGCCATCAGTAGCCGATCCGCTAACTATGGCTACACCTTC
V gene: TRBV7-9; clone size: .; D gene: .; J gene: TRBJ1-4; CDR3 protein: CASSWGFRREKLFF; CDR3 DNA: TGTGCCAGCAGCTGGGGTTTCAGGCGGGAAAAACTGTTTTTT
V gene: TRBV25-1; clone size: .; D gene: .; J gene: TRBJ1-1; CDR3 protein: CASKGLGMNTEAFF; CDR3 DNA: TGTGCCAGCAAGGGTTTGGGAATGAACACTGAAGCTTTCTTT
V gene: TRBV2; clone size: .; D gene: TRBD1; J gene: TRBJ1-5; CDR3 protein: CASSPPRTGTTQPQHF; CDR3 DNA: TGTGCCAGCAGTCCCCCTCGGACAGGCACAACTCAGCCCCAGCATTTT
V gene: TRBV10-2; clone size: .; D gene: .; J gene: TRBJ1-1; CDR3 protein: CASSVGGPEAFF; CDR3 DNA: TGCGCCAGCAGTGTTGGGGGTCCTGAAGCTTTCTTT
V gene: TRBV6-2/TRBV6-3; clone size: once; D gene: .; J gene: TRBJ2-5; CDR3 protein: CASSWGDQETQYF; CDR3 DNA: TGTGCCAGCAGCTGGGGGGACCAAGAGACCCAGTACTTC
V gene: TRBV3-1/TRBV3-2; clone size: .; D gene: TRBD2; J gene: TRBJ2-5; CDR3 protein: CASSRRLAGETQYF; CDR3 DNA: TGTGCCAGCAGCCGGAGACTAGCGGGGGAGACCCAGTACTTC
V gene: TRBV28; clone size: once; D gene: TRBD1; J gene: TRBJ1-1; CDR3 protein: CASTPRGAYTEAFF; CDR3 DNA: TGTGCCAGCACCCCCAGGGGGGCGTACACTGAAGCTTTCTTT
V gene: TRBV5-4; clone size: .; D gene: .; J gene: TRBJ1-2; CDR3 protein: CASSLAWGRKDGYTF; CDR3 DNA: TGTGCCAGCAGCTTGGCCTGGGGGCGTAAAGATGGCTACACCTTC
V gene: TRBV5-1; clone size: .; D gene: .; J gene: TRBJ2-2; CDR3 protein: CASSSRRGSGELFF; CDR3 DNA: TGCGCCAGCAGCAGCAGACGGGGCAGCGGGGAGCTGTTTTTT
V gene: TRBV5-4; clone size: .; D gene: .; J gene: TRBJ1-2; CDR3 protein: CASSFDGSYGYTF; CDR3 DNA: TGTGCCAGCAGCTTCGACGGAAGCTATGGCTACACCTTC
V gene: TRBV7-9; clone size: .; D gene: .; J gene: TRBJ1-4; CDR3 protein: CASSFEGEKLFF; CDR3 DNA: TGTGCCAGCAGCTTTGAGGGCGAAAAACTGTTTTTT
V gene: TRBV15; clone size: .; D gene: .; J gene: TRBJ2-4; CDR3 protein: CATFSMVKNIQYF; CDR3 DNA: TGTGCCACCTTCAGTATGGTCAAAAACATTCAGTACTTC
V gene: TRBV19; clone size: .; D gene: TRBD1; J gene: TRBJ1-1; CDR3 protein: CASIVSDRATEAFF; CDR3 DNA: TGTGCCAGTATCGTTTCGGACAGGGCCACTGAAGCTTTCTTT
V gene: TRBV6-5; clone size: once; D gene: TRBD1; J gene: TRBJ1-1; CDR3 protein: CASNRGASTEAFF; CDR3 DNA: TGTGCCAGCAACAGGGGCGCGAGCACTGAAGCTTTCTTT
V gene: TRBV3-1/TRBV3-2; clone size: .; D gene: .; J gene: TRBJ1-5; CDR3 protein: CASRGVAPNQPQHF; CDR3 DNA: TGTGCCAGCAGGGGAGTAGCTCCCAATCAGCCCCAGCATTTT
V gene: TRBV28; clone size: .; D gene: TRBD2; J gene: TRBJ2-2; CDR3 protein: CASSLGGAVTGELFF; CDR3 DNA: TGTGCCAGCAGTCTCGGGGGGGCTGTGACCGGGGAGCTGTTTTTT
V gene: TRBV29-1; clone size: few; D gene: TRBD1; J gene: TRBJ1-2; CDR3 protein: CSVSFGQGGYGYTF; CDR3 DNA: TGCAGCGTTTCGTTTGGACAGGGTGGCTATGGCTACACCTTC
V gene: TRBV6-5; clone size: .; D gene: .; J gene: TRBJ1-2; CDR3 protein: CASSATGYGYTF; CDR3 DNA: TGTGCCAGCAGCGCAACAGGGTATGGCTACACCTTC
V gene: TRBV5-1; clone size: .; D gene: TRBD1; J gene: TRBJ2-3; CDR3 protein: CASSGTGAADTQYF; CDR3 DNA: TGCGCCAGCAGCGGGACAGGAGCTGCAGATACGCAGTATTTT
V gene: TRBV11-1; clone size: .; D gene: TRBD2; J gene: TRBJ2-3; CDR3 protein: CASSLIAGGPADTQYF; CDR3 DNA: TGTGCCAGCAGCCTCATAGCGGGGGGGCCGGCAGATACGCAGTATTTT
V gene: TRBV6-4; clone size: .; D gene: .; J gene: TRBJ2-2; CDR3 protein: CASSADWAGELFF; CDR3 DNA: TGTGCCAGCAGTGCTGACTGGGCCGGGGAGCTGTTTTTT
V gene: TRBV12-3/TRBV12-4; clone size: .; D gene: .; J gene: TRBJ1-1; CDR3 protein: CASSRDSQTAFF; CDR3 DNA: TGTGCCAGCAGCCGCGACTCCCAGACGGCTTTCTTT
V gene: TRBV28; clone size: .; D gene: .; J gene: TRBJ2-1; CDR3 protein: CASSPGGVPIDEQFF; CDR3 DNA: TGTGCCAGCAGTCCAGGTGGGGTCCCGATCGATGAGCAGTTCTTC
V gene: TRBV28; clone size: .; D gene: .; J gene: TRBJ1-5; CDR3 protein: CASRPGGRGNQPQHF; CDR3 DNA: TGTGCCAGCAGGCCGGGGGGGCGAGGCAATCAGCCCCAGCATTTT
V gene: TRBV3-1/TRBV3-2; clone size: once; D gene: .; J gene: TRBJ1-1; CDR3 protein: CASSQGAMNTEAFF; CDR3 DNA: TGTGCCAGCAGCCAAGGCGCTATGAACACTGAAGCTTTCTTT
V gene: TRBV29-1; clone size: .; D gene: .; J gene: TRBJ1-2; CDR3 protein: CSVEPVNYGYTF; CDR3 DNA: TGCAGCGTTGAGCCCGTTAACTATGGCTACACCTTC
V gene: TRBV4-1; clone size: few; D gene: .; J gene: TRBJ2-7; CDR3 protein: CASSQAAGLQSYEQYF; CDR3 DNA: TGCGCCAGCAGCCAAGCTGCAGGCCTCCAATCCTACGAGCAGTACTTC
V gene: TRBV27; clone size: .; D gene: .; J gene: TRBJ1-2; CDR3 protein: CASKPGAALNYGYTF; CDR3 DNA: TGTGCCAGCAAGCCCGGGGCAGCTCTTAACTATGGCTACACCTTC
V gene: TRBV3-1/TRBV3-2; clone size: .; D gene: .; J gene: TRBJ1-2; CDR3 protein: CASSPASAPSYGYTF; CDR3 DNA: TGTGCCAGCAGCCCTGCTTCGGCCCCTAGCTATGGCTACACCTTC
V gene: TRBV7-6; clone size: .; D gene: .; J gene: TRBJ1-1; CDR3 protein: CASSLLEGTNTEAFF; CDR3 DNA: TGTGCCAGCAGCTTATTGGAGGGAACGAACACTGAAGCTTTCTTT
V gene: TRBV4-3; clone size: .; D gene: .; J gene: TRBJ1-6; CDR3 protein: CASSQEGLKDNSPLHF; CDR3 DNA: TGCGCCAGCAGCCAAGAAGGTTTGAAGGATAATTCACCCCTCCACTTT
V gene: TRBV11-3; clone size: .; D gene: .; J gene: TRBJ1-1; CDR3 protein: CASSLRVNTEAFF; CDR3 DNA: TGTGCCAGCAGCTTAAGGGTTAACACTGAAGCTTTCTTT
V gene: TRBV7-2; clone size: .; D gene: .; J gene: TRBJ1-2; CDR3 protein: CASSYDGGYTF; CDR3 DNA: TGTGCCAGCAGCTACGATGGCGGCTACACCTTC
V gene: TRBV7-3; clone size: .; D gene: .; J gene: TRBJ1-1; CDR3 protein: CASSEGGHTEAFF; CDR3 DNA: TGTGCCAGCAGCGAGGGGGGCCACACTGAAGCTTTCTTT
V gene: TRBV4-1; clone size: .; D gene: .; J gene: TRBJ1-1; CDR3 protein: CASSQVQSLNTEAFF; CDR3 DNA: TGCGCCAGCAGCCAAGTTCAGAGTTTGAACACTGAAGCTTTCTTT
V gene: TRBV6-1; clone size: .; D gene: .; J gene: TRBJ1-2; CDR3 protein: CASSDLVGGYTF; CDR3 DNA: TGTGCCAGCAGTGATCTGGTGGGTGGCTACACCTTC
V gene: TRBV4-2; clone size: .; D gene: .; J gene: TRBJ1-5; CDR3 protein: CASSQANNPYYSNQPQHF; CDR3 DNA: TGTGCCAGCAGCCAAGCGAACAACCCTTACTATAGCAATCAGCCCCAGCATTTT
V gene: TRBV20-1; clone size: .; D gene: .; J gene: TRBJ1-1; CDR3 protein: CSASSEGGWGTEAFF; CDR3 DNA: TGCAGTGCTAGTTCAGAGGGGGGGTGGGGCACTGAAGCTTTCTTT
V gene: TRBV5-4; clone size: .; D gene: .; J gene: TRBJ1-2; CDR3 protein: CASSPGQSSNYGYTF; CDR3 DNA: TGTGCCAGCAGCCCCGGACAGTCCTCTAACTATGGCTACACCTTC
V gene: TRBV28; clone size: .; D gene: .; J gene: TRBJ1-4; CDR3 protein: CASSLSPNEKLFF; CDR3 DNA: TGTGCCAGCAGTTTATCACCGAATGAAAAACTGTTTTTT
V gene: TRBV6-5; clone size: once; D gene: TRBD2; J gene: TRBJ2-3; CDR3 protein: CASTGGVQTADTQYF; CDR3 DNA: TGTGCCAGCACTGGGGGGGTACAGACCGCAGATACGCAGTATTTT